These 14 T cell receptor beta chains were all obtained from the same sample, sequenced in a study of human CD8 memory T cell subsets. Generation of TCR beta libraries used UMI-labeled 5' RACE. TCRdb re-called the 5' RACE reads; one entry per CDR3 protein, DNA not given. In all, the sample yields around 9,600 distinct CDR3 sequences. The term TPEX covered CCR7+ PD-1+ TIGIT+ early memory CD8+ T cells that had exhausted-like traits. The sample was CD8+ T cells from PBMCs. These receptors all come from a human donor in good health.

This chain connects TRBV28 to TRBJ2-7. CDR3 length: 14 residues. Per the germline V gene, CDR1 is MDHEN and CDR2 is SYDVKM. CDR3 in amino acids: CASMVAGDGSEQYF.

V and J are TRBV28 and TRBJ2-5; TCRdb calls TRBD2, which cannot be checked without DNA. This CDR3 comprises 18 residues. Germline CDR1 is MDHEN and CDR2 is SYDVKM. This CDR3 is CASTTPRGQGEVRETQYF.

The chain has TRBV20-1 and TRBJ1-1; lacking DNA, the TRBD1 call made by TCRdb goes unchecked. There are 14 residues in the CDR3. The V gene's germline CDR1 is DFQATT and CDR2 SNEGSKA (reference sequence). CDR3 region: CSARVTGRDTEAFF.

This chain connects TRBV4-3 to TRBJ2-4. CDR3 length: 17 residues. Germline loops: CDR1 LGHNA, CDR2 YSLEER. The CDR3 loop is CASSQDRAGIAKNIQYF.

The rearrangement links TRBV7-3 to TRBJ2-3; as DNA is missing, the TRBD2 call by TCRdb cannot be tested. This CDR3 is 15 amino acids long. Germline CDR1 reads SGHTA; CDR2 reads FQGTGA. CDR3 region: CASSPSGSLTDTQYF.

This chain links TRBV12-3 or TRBV12-4 with TRBJ2-1; TCRdb's D call, TRBD1, is unchecked because there is no DNA. The CDR3 loop spans 13 amino acids. The CDR3 spells CASSSPGQGEKFF.

The J gene is TRBJ2-7, the V gene TRBV6-5. Germline CDR1 reads MNHEY; CDR2 reads SVGAGI. This CDR3 is 12 amino acids long. Here the CDR3 reads CASSYFGLEQYF.

The CDR3 sequence: CSAYHGNGYTF. This chain joins TRBV29-1 and TRBJ1-2. CDR3 length: 11 residues. Looked up from germline, CDR1 is SQVTM and CDR2 is ANQGSEA.

The rearrangement uses TRBV29-1 and TRBJ1-2; TCRdb reports TRBD1, a call that lacks DNA to check it against. The CDR3 covers 20 residues. The germline CDR1 and CDR2 sequences are SQVTM and ANQGSEA. The CDR3 reads CSVDRFGGSGVQGAGYGYTF.

The V and J genes are TRBV7-2 and TRBJ2-1; as DNA is missing, the TRBD2 call by TCRdb cannot be tested. Germline V gene data show CDR1 as SGHTA and CDR2 as FQGNSA. The CDR3 is 18 amino acids. The CDR3 region is CASSSGTSGTLKGNEQFF.

By frequency, this clonotype is medium-sized. V gene TRBV4-2 combines with J gene TRBJ2-7; the TCRdb D gene call, TRBD1, has no DNA to confirm it. Germline V gives CDR1 LGHNA, CDR2 YNFKEQ. This CDR3 has 13 residues. This CDR3 is CASGTQGFDEQYF.

The chain couples TRBV7-9 to TRBJ1-2; TCRdb outputs TRBD1, but without DNA this stays unchecked. Germline CDR1 SEHNR, CDR2 FQNEAQ (reference sequence). The CDR3 loop spans 14 amino acids. This CDR3 reads CASSETGTSYGYTF.

The chain recombines TRBV7-9 with TRBJ2-7; the D call from TCRdb, TRBD2, cannot be confirmed without DNA. The CDR3 spans 13 residues. CDR1 SEHNR and CDR2 FQNEAQ come from the germline V gene (reference sequence). The chain's CDR3 is CASSDSGEGEQYF. Full variable domain (rest looked up from reference TRBV7-9 and TRBJ2-7): DTGVSQNPRHKITKRGQNVTFRCDPISEHNRLYWYRQTLGQGPEFLTYFQNEAQLEKSRLLSDRFSAERPKGSFSTLEIQRTEQGDSAMYLCASSDSGEGEQYFGPGTRLTVT.

This chain links TRBV7-2 with TRBJ1-5; TCRdb reports TRBD1, a call that lacks DNA to check it against. The CDR3 is made up of 15 amino acids. Germline CDR1 SGHTA, CDR2 FQGNSA. CDR3 amino acids: CASSPPGGPNQPQHF.